This T cell receptor beta chain came from a study of blood T cell repertoires in COVID-19. Study summary: COVID-19 samples collected from the United States, Italy and Spain covered acute and convalescent phases. From T cells, B-cell-depleted T cells, or PBMCs came the material, which was cDNA or gDNA.

The Seattle patients, enrolled during active infection, were followed longitudinally. Original processing notes: Nucleated cell counts were estimated from reference gene primer amplification. Produced via immunoSEQ multiplex PCR; TCRdb's table is partial and in-frame only. V and J calls and clone size are copied from that table; D and trimming were computed from the DNA. The profile covers over 150,000 clones, with around 84% appearing a single time and less than 10% taken by the ten largest. V shed 5 bases, J shed 0 bases, and the junction held 8 bases outside the gene matches. The length of the CDR3 is 16 residues. Germline CDR1 and CDR2: SGHTA and FQGTGA.

The clonotype comes from a woman between 55 and 75 years old with COVID-19, enrolled during active disease. The rearrangement joins TRBV7-3 to TRBJ2-3, with 7 nucleotides matching TRBD2. Sequencing used peripheral blood. CDR3 sequence: CASSPQRGGSTDTQYF. The CDR3 nucleotides read TGTGCCAGCAGCCCGCAGCGGGGAGGTAGCACAGATACGCAGTATTTT. The full variable domain, completed using reference TRBV7-3 and TRBJ2-3, is GAGVSQTPSNKVTEKGKYVELRCDPISGHTALYWYRQSLGQGPEFLIYFQGTGAADDSGLPNDRFFAVRPEGSVSTLKIQRTERGDSAVYLCASSPQRGGSTDTQYFGPGTRLTVL.